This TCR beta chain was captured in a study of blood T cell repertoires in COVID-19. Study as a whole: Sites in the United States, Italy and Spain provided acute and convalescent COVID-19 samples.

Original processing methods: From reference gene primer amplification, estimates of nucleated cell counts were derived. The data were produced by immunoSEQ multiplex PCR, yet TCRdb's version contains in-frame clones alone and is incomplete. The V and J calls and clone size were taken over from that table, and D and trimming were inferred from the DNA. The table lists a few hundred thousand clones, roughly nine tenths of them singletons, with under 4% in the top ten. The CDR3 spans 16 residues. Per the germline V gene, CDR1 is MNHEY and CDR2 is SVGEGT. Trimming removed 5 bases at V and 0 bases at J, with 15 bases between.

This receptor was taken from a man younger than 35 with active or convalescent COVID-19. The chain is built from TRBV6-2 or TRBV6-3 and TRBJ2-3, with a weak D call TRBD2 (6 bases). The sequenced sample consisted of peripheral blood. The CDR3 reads CASSRRGVGSTDTQYF. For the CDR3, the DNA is TGTGCCAGCAGTCGGCGGGGAGTCGGAAGCACAGATACGCAGTATTTT.